The text below deals with one TCR beta chain. Antigen unknown. The data were taken from a study of cytomegalovirus exposure and HLA in healthy donors. Study observations and caveats: Earlier analysis looked at TCR beta V segments, and most were productive about 87% or about 30% of the time.

The PCR was carried out with 60 Vbeta primers and 13 Jbeta primers. Produced via immunoSEQ multiplex PCR; TCRdb's table is partial and in-frame only. The sample consists of around 150,000 clones, over 75% of them appearing once. All the people who gave samples were healthy bone marrow donors. The receptor comes from a man aged 40-49 years in good health and CMV-seronegative. The sample taken for sequencing was PBMCs.

Here the CDR3 DNA reads TGCGCCAGCAGCTTTCAGGGAGGTTACAATGAGCAGTTCTTC. Protein sequence: CASSFQGGYNEQFF. This chain connects TRBV5-1 to TRBJ2-1, with TRBD2 as a possible D gene (6 bases). Trimming left V 2 bases short and J 4 bases short, with 10 bases between. The CDR3 sequence is 14 residues long. The germline CDR1 and CDR2 sequences are SGHRS and YFSETQ.